These 18 T cell receptor beta chains came from one sample sequenced in a study of blood T cell repertoires in COVID-19 (dated by TCRdb to about 2020). Library preparation employed the immunoSEQ multiplex PCR assay. TCRdb took this table from immuneACCESS and kept in-frame rearrangements with V and J called. Such tables lack part of the clones; where checked against another copy, unresolved V genes explain under half of the gap, and the rest is unexplained. The sample has approximately 240,000 clones on record, roughly 80% of them singletons. The top ten clones comprise 15% to 20% of the sample. The sequenced sample consisted of peripheral blood. The receptors here all came from a woman older than 75 with active or convalescent COVID-19.

The genes are TRBV30 and TRBJ1-2, with TRBD1 matching 9 bases. CDR1 and CDR2 from the germline V gene are GTSNPN and SVGIG (reference sequence). The CDR3 is 13 residues long. V lost 5 bases, J lost 6 bases, and 7 bases stayed unmatched. CDR3 residues: CAWRGDRAHGYTF. Here the CDR3 DNA reads TGTGCCTGGCGCGGGGACAGGGCCCATGGCTACACCTTC.

V and J are TRBV6-2 or TRBV6-3 and TRBJ1-5; no reliable D call. The V gene lost 2 bases and the J gene lost 1 base, with 12 bases spanning the gap. The length of the CDR3 is 16 residues. The germline gives CDR1 MNHEY, CDR2 SVGEGT. The CDR3 region has the DNA TGTGCCAGCAGTTACCTCCCAGGAGGGAGCAATCAGCCCCAGCATTTT. Translated: CASSYLPGGSNQPQHF.

The rearrangement links TRBV2 to TRBJ1-6; 7 bases match TRBD1. The CDR3 runs to 15 residues. CDR1 and CDR2 (germline): SNHLY, FYNNEI. V was clipped by 6 bases and J by 7 bases; unmatched bases: 9. The CDR3 nucleotides read TGTGCCAGCAGCAATAACAGGGGCGTAAATTCACCCCTCCACTTT. This translates into CASSNNRGVNSPLHF.

The chain recombines TRBV4-2 with TRBJ2-7; 11 bases are a match to TRBD2. The CDR3 has 19 residues. From germline, CDR1 is LGHNA and CDR2 YNFKEQ. V gave up 0 bases and J gave up 2 bases; unmatched junction bases: 12. The CDR3 nucleotides are TGTGCCAGCAGCCAAGATGAGACCCGACTAGCGGGGAAGGCCTACGAGCAGTACTTC. Its translation is CASSQDETRLAGKAYEQYF.

The chain carries TRBV2 and TRBJ1-6, with 7 bases matching TRBD1. The CDR3 length is 15 residues. The ends lost 6 bases at V and 7 bases at J; junction bases unmatched: 9. The germline V gene has CDR1 SNHLY and CDR2 FYNNEI. CDR3 in DNA: TGTGCCAGCAGGGAGACAGGGCCGGGGAATTCACCCCTCCACTTT. It yields the protein CASRETGPGNSPLHF.

V and J are TRBV2 and TRBJ2-6, with TRBD1 matching over 7 bases. V lost 6 bases and J lost 3; bases outside the gene matches: 5. Germline CDR1 is SNHLY and CDR2 is FYNNEI. CDR3 size: 15 residues. The CDR3 is CASSLTGVGANVLTF. In nucleotides, the CDR3 is TGTGCCAGCAGCCTCACAGGGGTTGGGGCCAACGTCCTGACTTTC. The full variable domain, rest sourced from reference TRBV2 and TRBJ2-6, is EPEVTQTPSHQVTQMGQEVILRCVPISNHLYFYWYRQILGQKVEFLVSFYNNEISEKSEIFDDQFSVERPDGSNFTLKIRSTKLEDSAMYFCASSLTGVGANVLTFGAGSRLTVL.

The chain uses TRBV29-1 and TRBJ2-3, with 13 bases fitting TRBD2. Germline V gene lookup returns CDR1 SQVTM and CDR2 ANQGSEA. Losses at the gene ends were 3 bases for V and 0 bases for J; bases not matched to a gene: 6. The CDR3 runs 17 residues. The CDR3 DNA sequence: TGCAGCGTTGAGTCCGGGACTAGCGGGATGAGCACAGATACGCAGTATTTT. Encoded protein: CSVESGTSGMSTDTQYF.

The chain couples TRBV28 to TRBJ2-3, with D unresolved. Germline assignment: CDR1 MDHEN and CDR2 SYDVKM. With 5 bases removed from V and 3 bases from J, the gap between germline ends came to 12 bases. This CDR3 contains 14 residues. The CDR3 loop is CASSPVYMTDTQYF. Here the CDR3 DNA reads TGTGCCAGCAGTCCCGTATACATGACAGATACGCAGTATTTT.

This sequence joins TRBV29-1 and TRBJ1-2; possibly TRBD1 for D (5 bases). CDR1 and CDR2 from the germline V gene are SQVTM and ANQGSEA. V was pared by 3 bases and J by 8 bases, with 10 bases between. The CDR3 consists of 11 residues. CDR3 in DNA: TGCAGCGTTGACAGGGTGAGAGGCTACACCTTC. It is translated as CSVDRVRGYTF.

The J gene is TRBJ2-1, the V gene TRBV18; 10 nucleotides match TRBD1. Germline V gene data show CDR1 as KGHSH and CDR2 as LQKENI. V lost 3 bases, J lost 9 bases, and 2 bases stayed unmatched. The CDR3 is 13 residues long. CDR3 bases: TGTGCCAGCTCACCCTGGGACAGGGGTGAGCAGTTCTTC. Its protein is CASSPWDRGEQFF.

The chain uses TRBV6-5 and TRBJ2-1; weak D call: TRBD2 (6 bases). CDR3 length: 15 residues. V lost 8 bases to trimming and J lost 0 bases, with 14 bases between them. Germline V gene data show CDR1 as MNHEY and CDR2 as SVGAGI. DNA of the CDR3: TGTGCCAGCGCGCCCGCGGGGAGCTCCTACAATGAGCAGTTCTTC. It is translated as CASAPAGSSYNEQFF.

The V call is TRBV2, the J call TRBJ1-1, with 7 bases aligning to TRBD1. The germline V gene encodes CDR1 SNHLY and CDR2 FYNNEI. V lost 4 bases to trimming and J lost 2 bases; unmatched junction nucleotides: 7. There are 15 residues in the CDR3. CDR3: CASSVDRVANTEAFF. The DNA of the CDR3 is TGTGCCAGCAGTGTAGACAGGGTGGCCAACACTGAAGCTTTCTTT.

The chain uses TRBV19 and TRBJ1-1; D unresolved. The CDR3 contains 14 residues. Trimming cost V 4 bases and J 4 bases, with 13 bases left between them. Germline values: CDR1 LNHDA, CDR2 SQIVND (reference sequence). CDR3 nucleotides: TGTGCCAGTAGTAGTTCTGGGCTTTCCACTGAAGCTTTCTTT. It yields the protein CASSSSGLSTEAFF.

The V and J genes are TRBV7-2 and TRBJ1-5, with TRBD1 matching 7 bases. Germline V gene data show CDR1 as SGHTA and CDR2 as FQGNSA. This CDR3 has 15 amino acids. After removal of 0 bases from V and 4 bases from J, the junction contained 3 bases not matched to a gene. The CDR3 reads CASSLASTGNQPQHF. The CDR3 bases are TGTGCCAGCAGCTTAGCCTCGACAGGGAATCAGCCCCAGCATTTT.

Here the CDR3 DNA reads TGTGCCAGCACCCATCAGGACAGGCCAGATACGCAGTATTTT. Encoded protein: CASTHQDRPDTQYF. This chain links TRBV27 with TRBJ2-3; 7 bases line up with TRBD1. The CDR3 is 14 amino acids. The V and J ends lost 7 bases and 4 bases, in that order; junction bases with no gene match: 8. The germline CDR1 and CDR2 sequences are MNHEY and SMNVEV (reference sequence).

This clone came up a few times. The V gene is TRBV10-3, the J gene TRBJ2-7, with a tentative D call TRBD1 (6 bases). V was shortened by 10 bases and J by 4 bases, with 14 bases between the two germline ends. Per germline, CDR1 ENHRY and CDR2 SYGVKD. The CDR3 spans 12 residues. The chain's CDR3 is CATQGTQYEQYF. The CDR3 nucleotides are TGTGCCACTCAGGGGACACAATACGAGCAGTACTTC.

This clone was observed a single time. This chain joins TRBV5-1 and TRBJ2-2, with TRBD2 matching 7 bases. Germline CDR1 is SGHRS and CDR2 is YFSETQ. V lost 4 bases and J lost 10; bases outside the gene matches: 7. The CDR3 consists of 13 residues. The CDR3 DNA follows: TGCGCCAGCAGCCAGGGAGGGCGGACGGAGCTGTTTTTT. Translating gives CASSQGGRTELFF.

This chain links TRBV5-4 with TRBJ2-1; 9 bases are a match to TRBD2. The CDR3 totals 18 residues. J lost 3 bases, V lost 3 bases, and 13 bases had no gene match. Germline V gene data show CDR1 as SGHNT and CDR2 as YYREEE (reference sequence). CDR3 sequence (DNA): TGTGCCAGCAGCTCGGGAGGGGGGGTAGCGGGAGACTACAATGAGCAGTTCTTC. Residues: CASSSGGGVAGDYNEQFF.